A single TCR beta chain is shown here with its context. As yet, its antigen is unknown. The sample comes from a study of cytomegalovirus exposure and HLA in healthy donors. Study as a whole: Unique TCR beta sequences numbering 120 million or so came from 150 million to 200 million T cells in an earlier analysis.

Deletions cut 5 bases from V and 0 bases from J, with 11 bases between. The germline CDR1 and CDR2 sequences are SGHTA and FQGNSA. The CDR3 has 15 amino acids. Likely unrecorded immune exposures existed in these nominally healthy donors. Use of 60 Vbeta and 13 Jbeta primers characterized the PCR. Repertoires were generated with immunoSEQ multiplex PCR, while TCRdb's copy carries only in-frame clones and drops some. The repertoire holds about 130,000 clones, with approximately 62% as singletons. Study findings and constraints: With further analysis later on, most CMV-associated TCR beta chains appeared HLA-restricted.

The gene calls are TRBV7-2 and TRBJ1-5, with D tentatively TRBD1 (6 bases). Input material: PBMCs. The clonotype originates from a human donor in good health. CDR3 loop: CASSVQGFSNQPQHF. The CDR3 DNA reads TGTGCCAGCAGCGTACAGGGCTTTAGCAATCAGCCCCAGCATTTT.